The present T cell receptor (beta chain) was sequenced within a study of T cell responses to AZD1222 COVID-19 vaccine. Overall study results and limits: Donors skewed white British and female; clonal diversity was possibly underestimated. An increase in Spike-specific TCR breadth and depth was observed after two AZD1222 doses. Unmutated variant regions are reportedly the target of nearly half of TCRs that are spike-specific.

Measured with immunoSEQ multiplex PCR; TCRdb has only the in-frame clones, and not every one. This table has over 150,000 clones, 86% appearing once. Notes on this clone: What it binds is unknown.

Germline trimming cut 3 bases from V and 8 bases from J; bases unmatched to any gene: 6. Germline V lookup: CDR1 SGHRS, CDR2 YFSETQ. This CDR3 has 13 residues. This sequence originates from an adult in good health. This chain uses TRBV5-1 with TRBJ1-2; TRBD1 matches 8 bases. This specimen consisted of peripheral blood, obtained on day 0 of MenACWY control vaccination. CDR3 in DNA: TGCGCCAGCAGCTCCGGACAGGGCGAGGGCTACACCTTC. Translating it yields CASSSGQGEGYTF.